This paragraph covers one T cell receptor (beta chain) sequence. Its antigen is not yet known. Per-base quality was not reported, and no clone a single base away is much larger than it. Between the V and J ends, shortened by 5 bases and 5 bases respectively, the junction contains 14 bases. The CDR1 and CDR2 encoded by the germline V gene (reference sequence) are LNHDA and SQIVND. There are 14 amino acids in the CDR3, from cysteine to phenylalanine inclusive. Only the CDR3 region is kept as DNA, spanning 42 bases read in frame from base 1. These data are taken from a study of OX40 agonist ivuxolimab in advanced cancers. About the study as a whole: Ivuxolimab, which targeted the costimulatory receptor OX40 (CD134), was an agonistic, fully human IgG2 monoclonal antibody. Intravenous ivuxolimab was administered to patients every 2 weeks at six dose levels: 0.01, 0.1, 0.3, 1.5, 3 and 10 mg/kg. Of the roughly 51 dose-escalation patients, hepatocellular carcinoma was present in some 19, melanoma in roughly 15, renal cell carcinoma in 9 and head and neck cancer in 9. A male proportion of almost 85% and a mean age of approximately 60 years, ranging from about 20 to 85, were recorded for the dose-escalation cohort. Patients were allowed to have had prior anti-PD-1, anti-PD-L1 or anti-CTLA-4 therapy, and 40% of the dose-escalation patients had been treated with checkpoint inhibitors. Partial responses occurred in three dose-escalation patients: two with cutaneous melanoma and one with hepatocellular carcinoma. The point of sequencing TCRbeta in the periphery was to test whether ivuxolimab changed TCR sequence diversity and drove clonal T-cell expansion. The paper covers the monotherapy dose-escalation part of the phase I ivuxolimab trial, which included N of about 50 patients. What the study reported, not specific to this receptor: Low levels of normalized T-cell clonal expansion were also seen in some patients who did not respond. After ivuxolimab, more expanded clones were found on average in CD8+ T cells than in CD4+ T cells. At doses of 0.1 to 3.0 mg/kg, clonal expansion of both CD4+ and CD8+ blood T cells was observed from baseline to week 6. The antigen specificity of the clonally expanded peripheral T cells was not determined. In partial responders in the 0.1-3.0 mg/kg groups, normalized peripheral clonal expansion was found to be among the lowest, especially among CD8+ T cells.

Genomic DNA was extracted from sorted cells for sequencing of the TCRbeta CDR3 region. The immunoSEQ Assay was used to sequence the TCRbeta CDR3 regions. TCRdb took over this immuneACCESS table, retaining in-frame rearrangements with V and J assigned. Such tables are incomplete; in checked studies, under half of the missing clones stem from an unresolved V gene, and the remainder is unexplained. This sample is represented by tens of thousands of clones; roughly 90% of them were singletons. The top ten hold 18% of the sample. Patients with a history of autoimmune disease or receiving systemic immunosuppression were excluded from the trial. Peripheral blood for TCR sequencing was collected from all dose cohorts at baseline, on cycle 4 day 1, and on cycle 7 day 1. Samples were obtained from an open-label, multicenter, first-in-human phase I dose-escalation trial of ivuxolimab. The trial enrolled adults with locally advanced or metastatic head and neck squamous cell, hepatocellular, melanoma or renal cell carcinoma. CD4+ and CD8+ T cells were sorted separately from peripheral blood before TCR sequencing.

Sample: CD4+ or CD8+ T cells sorted from blood, taken in a trial of the OX40 agonist ivuxolimab. The rearranged chain carries TRBV19 and TRBJ2-3; a tentative D call is TRBD1 (6 bases match). This TCR was sampled from an adult with an advanced solid tumor such as melanoma, head and neck, liver or kidney cancer. The sequence in DNA is TGTGCCAGTAGTGCCCGTACAGGGAAAGATACGCAGTATTTT. The encoded protein is CASSARTGKDTQYF. Reference TRBV19 and TRBJ2-3 proteins supply the regions before and after the CDR3; the full variable domain is: DGGITQSPKYLFRKEGQNVTLSCEQNLNHDAMYWYRQDPGQGLRLIYYSQIVNDFQKGDIAEGYSVSREKKESFPLTVTSAQKNPTAFYLCASSARTGKDTQYFGPGTRLTVL.